The 22 T cell receptor beta chains presented below share a single source sample, sequenced in a study of blood T cell repertoires in COVID-19. The repertoire was sequenced with immunoSEQ multiplex PCR; TCRdb's copy has only in-frame clones and lacks some. The sample lists around 280,000 clones, 86% occurring once. Sequencing input: peripheral blood. These receptors all stem from a young woman who had recovered from COVID-19.

V gene TRBV6-2 or TRBV6-3 combines with J gene TRBJ1-5, with D maybe TRBD1 (5 bases). Germline V gene data show CDR1 as MNHEY and CDR2 as SVGEGT. Trimming took off 5 bases at V and 4 bases at J, with 18 bases between the two ends. The CDR3 sequence is 16 residues long. DNA of the CDR3: TGTGCCAGCAGTAAGGGGACCGGGACTGGGAATCAGCCCCAGCATTTT. Translated: CASSKGTGTGNQPQHF.

The J gene is TRBJ1-3, the V gene TRBV19; 8 nucleotides line up with TRBD1. CDR1 and CDR2 (germline): LNHDA, SQIVND (reference sequence). J lost 7 bases, V lost 4 bases, and 9 bases had no gene match. The CDR3 spans 15 residues. The CDR3 here is CASSTGQGMRNTIYF. As DNA, the CDR3 is TGTGCCAGTAGTACCGGACAGGGTATGAGGAACACCATATATTTT. The whole variable domain, remainder taken from reference TRBV19 and TRBJ1-3, is DGGITQSPKYLFRKEGQNVTLSCEQNLNHDAMYWYRQDPGQGLRLIYYSQIVNDFQKGDIAEGYSVSREKKESFPLTVTSAQKNPTAFYLCASSTGQGMRNTIYFGEGSWLTVV.

The V and J genes are TRBV5-4 and TRBJ1-1; the D gene is possibly TRBD1 (5 bases). This CDR3 is built from 12 residues. Trimming stripped 3 bases from V and 10 bases from J, with 13 bases between. Germline loops: CDR1 SGHNT, CDR2 YYREEE (reference sequence). The CDR3 nucleotides are TGTGCCAGCAGCTGGGGGGAGAACTCAGCTTTCTTT. This sequence encodes CASSWGENSAFF.

The chain carries TRBV5-1 and TRBJ2-7; the match to TRBD1 covers 10 bases. The CDR3 sequence is 16 residues long. From germline, CDR1 is SGHRS and CDR2 YFSETQ. J gave up 6 bases and V 0 bases, and 9 bases lay outside the gene matches. CDR3 loop: CASSLGEGTGEREQYF. CDR3 in DNA: TGCGCCAGCAGCTTGGGGGAAGGGACAGGGGAACGCGAGCAGTACTTC.

This chain joins TRBV4-1 and TRBJ1-2; D might be TRBD1 (6 bases). This CDR3 region has 15 residues. The V end was cut by 3 bases, the J end by 0 bases, with 11 bases between. Germline CDR1 reads MGHRA; CDR2 reads YSYEKL. CDR3: CASSQRTVTNYGYTF. CDR3 nucleotide sequence: TGCGCCAGCAGCCAGAGGACAGTTACTAACTATGGCTACACCTTC.

This clone was seen a few times. The chain combines TRBV29-1 with TRBJ2-2; no clear D. Germline assignment: CDR1 SQVTM and CDR2 ANQGSEA. V gave up 3 bases and J gave up 7 bases, with 3 bases separating them. The CDR3 has 10 residues. This chain's CDR3 is CSVESGELFF. The CDR3 DNA reads as TGCAGCGTTGAGAGCGGGGAGCTGTTTTTT.

The V gene is TRBV27, the J gene TRBJ1-2; the D gene is possibly TRBD1 (5 bases). Germline CDR1 and CDR2: MNHEY and SMNVEV (reference sequence). V was pared by 5 bases and J by 6 bases, with 13 bases between. The CDR3 loop spans 13 amino acids. The CDR3 sequence is CASSTQTGNGYTF. CDR3 coding DNA: TGTGCCAGCAGTACTCAAACAGGAAATGGCTACACCTTC.

The CDR3 DNA is TGTGCCAGCAGGGGCGATGGGCCATATGGCTACACCTTC. It codes for CASRGDGPYGYTF. The gene calls are TRBV6-5 and TRBJ1-2, with D uncertain. The germline V gene has CDR1 MNHEY and CDR2 SVGAGI. CDR3 size: 13 residues. Trimming stripped 6 bases from V and 5 bases from J, with 13 bases between.

The V gene is TRBV5-6, the J gene TRBJ2-3; D ambiguous. Germline V CDR1 and CDR2: SGHDT, YYEEEE. The CDR3 spans 15 residues. V was cut by 0 bases and J by 0 bases, with 8 bases left in between. The CDR3 protein is CASSLGSTSTDTQYF. CDR3 bases: TGTGCCAGCAGCTTGGGATCTACTAGCACAGATACGCAGTATTTT.

The chain has TRBV19 and TRBJ2-1; D might be TRBD1 (5 bases). Trimming left V 9 bases short and J 5 bases short, with 14 bases between. This CDR3 contains 13 residues. Germline CDR1 reads LNHDA; CDR2 reads SQIVND (reference sequence). CDR3 sequence: CASGPEDNNEQFF. As DNA, the CDR3 is TGTGCCAGCGGACCTGAGGACAACAATGAGCAGTTCTTC. The full variable domain, with the rest looked up from reference TRBV19 and TRBJ2-1, is DGGITQSPKYLFRKEGQNVTLSCEQNLNHDAMYWYRQDPGQGLRLIYYSQIVNDFQKGDIAEGYSVSREKKESFPLTVTSAQKNPTAFYLCASGPEDNNEQFFGPGTRLTVL.

The chain has TRBV5-1 and TRBJ2-1, with a tentative D call TRBD1 (5 bases). The germline V gene encodes CDR1 SGHRS and CDR2 YFSETQ. The CDR3 is 15 residues long. The V and J ends lost 0 bases and 9 bases respectively, with 16 bases between them. The CDR3 nucleotides are TGCGCCAGCAGCTTGGGTGCAGGGCTATTCGGTGAGCAGTTCTTC. Encoded protein: CASSLGAGLFGEQFF.

This chain joins TRBV3-1 (or the pseudogene TRBV3-2) and TRBJ2-2; D unresolved. From germline, CDR1 is LGHDT and CDR2 YNNKEL (reference sequence). The CDR3 contains 14 residues. V was clipped by 3 bases and J by 5 bases, with 10 bases between them. This CDR3 reads CASSHPTGTGELFF. Written as DNA, the CDR3 is TGTGCCAGCAGCCACCCCACCGGGACCGGGGAGCTGTTTTTT.

This chain uses TRBV27 with TRBJ1-3; 7 positions agree with TRBD1. The CDR3 sequence is 13 residues long. J lost 2 bases, V lost 5 bases, and 0 bases had no gene match. From germline, CDR1 is MNHEY and CDR2 SMNVEV (reference sequence). CDR3 DNA: TGTGCCAGCAGTGGGACAGCTGGAAACACCATATATTTT. It encodes CASSGTAGNTIYF.

The chain uses TRBV19 and TRBJ1-1; TRBD1 matches 7 bases. The CDR3 consists of 16 residues. V gave up 0 bases and J gave up 4 bases; unmatched junction bases: 8. From germline, CDR1 is LNHDA and CDR2 SQIVND (reference sequence). CDR3 in amino acids: CASSIDLTGVRTEAFF. In nucleotides, the CDR3 is TGTGCCAGTAGTATAGACCTAACAGGGGTACGCACTGAAGCTTTCTTT.

This clone was found once. The chain joins TRBV5-4 to TRBJ2-7, with 7 nucleotides matching TRBD1. This CDR3 contains 16 residues. Germline CDR1 SGHNT, CDR2 YYREEE (reference sequence). V was clipped by 4 bases and J by 3 bases; unmatched bases: 13. This CDR3 reads CASSAGGSGVRYEQYF. For the CDR3, the DNA is TGTGCCAGCAGCGCAGGGGGTTCTGGGGTGCGCTACGAGCAGTACTTC.

The chain uses TRBV5-1 and TRBJ1-5, with 7 positions matching TRBD1. The V segment lost 3 bases and the J segment 7 bases; nucleotides outside the gene matches: 13. Per the germline V gene, CDR1 is SGHRS and CDR2 is YFSETQ. The CDR3 spans 16 residues. This CDR3 is CASSSGPGTDLQPQHF. CDR3 DNA: TGCGCCAGCAGCTCCGGTCCCGGGACAGATCTCCAGCCCCAGCATTTT. The full variable domain, in which reference TRBV5-1 and TRBJ1-5 provide the parts outside the CDR3, is KAGVTQTPRYLIKTRGQQVTLSCSPISGHRSVSWYQQTPGQGLQFLFEYFSETQRNKGNFPGRFSGRQFSNSRSEMNVSTLELGDSALYLCASSSGPGTDLQPQHFGDGTRLSIL.

The chain combines TRBV30 with TRBJ1-2; TRBD1 aligns across 9 bases. The trim removed 1 base at V and 5 bases at J, leaving 2 bases unmatched. Germline assignment: CDR1 GTSNPN and CDR2 SVGIG (reference sequence). This CDR3 is built from 13 residues. The CDR3 here is CAWSEGTGYGYTF. CDR3 nucleotide sequence: TGTGCCTGGAGTGAGGGGACAGGGTATGGCTACACCTTC.

This clone was seen a few times. The V gene is TRBV11-3, the J gene TRBJ1-1; possible D gene TRBD1, 6 bases. This CDR3 is built from 14 residues. Germline CDR1 SGHNT, CDR2 YENEEA. Trimming pared 3 bases from V and 2 bases from J, leaving 10 bases between. CDR3 sequence reads: CASSFGGPNTEAFF. In nucleotides, the CDR3 is TGTGCCAGCAGCTTCGGGGGGCCCAACACTGAAGCTTTCTTT.

V and J are TRBV24-1 and TRBJ1-4; D unresolved. This CDR3 contains 16 residues. Germline CDR1 KGHDR, CDR2 SFDVKD. V lost 0 bases and J lost 6, with 13 bases in between. The CDR3 DNA follows: TGTGCCACCAGTGATTTGGTCGGGAAACCTTATGAAAAACTGTTTTTT. Encoded protein: CATSDLVGKPYEKLFF.

The chain carries TRBV2 and TRBJ2-3, with 8 nucleotides matching TRBD1. Germline values: CDR1 SNHLY, CDR2 FYNNEI. The CDR3 loop spans 13 amino acids. V trimming: 5 bases; J trimming: 7 bases; junction bases outside the gene matches: 5. CDR3 amino acids: CASSRQGKYTQYF. CDR3 nucleotide sequence: TGTGCCAGCAGTAGACAGGGGAAATATACGCAGTATTTT.

About this clone itself: The same CDR3 arises from other DNA sequences in this sample as well. The rearrangement links TRBV19 to TRBJ1-5, with no clear D. The CDR3 loop spans 12 amino acids. Per germline, CDR1 LNHDA and CDR2 SQIVND (reference sequence). Trimming shortened V by 7 bases and J by 5 bases, and 9 bases separated the two germline ends. As DNA, the CDR3 is TGTGCCAGTACCTGGGGAGATCAGCCCCAGCATTTT. Residues: CASTWGDQPQHF.

The rearrangement links TRBV27 to TRBJ2-7; TRBD2 aligns across 8 bases. Germline V lookup: CDR1 MNHEY, CDR2 SMNVEV (reference sequence). This CDR3 region has 14 residues. V was pared by 4 bases and J by 4 bases, with 6 bases of the junction left unmatched. CDR3 sequence: CASSWAGGPYEQYF. The CDR3 DNA reads as TGTGCCAGCAGTTGGGCGGGGGGCCCTTACGAGCAGTACTTC.